The 5 T cell receptor beta chains reported below all come from one sample, sequenced in a study of cytomegalovirus exposure and HLA in healthy donors. The PCR ran on 60 Vbeta and 13 Jbeta primers. TCRdb keeps only in-frame clones here, not all; method: immunoSEQ multiplex PCR. Of around 120,000 clones listed, 70% to 80% are singletons. Material: PBMCs. The receptors stem from a woman aged 55-70 years in good health and CMV-seropositive.

The gene calls are TRBV9 and TRBJ2-3, with 13 bases that match TRBD2. The ends lost 4 bases at V and 6 bases at J; junction bases unmatched: 11. CDR1 and CDR2 (germline): SGDLS, YYNGEE. This CDR3 region has 17 residues. Here the CDR3 reads CASSPRTSGGQTDTQYF. DNA of the CDR3: TGTGCCAGCAGCCCACGGACTAGCGGGGGACAAACTGATACGCAGTATTTT.

The chain uses TRBV19 and TRBJ1-4, with D possibly being TRBD1 (6 bases). The CDR3 totals 18 residues. Germline values: CDR1 LNHDA, CDR2 SQIVND (reference sequence). V was cut by 8 bases and J by 3 bases, with 25 bases left in between. Written as DNA, the CDR3 is TGTGCCAGTCGTAGGGGACAAGCGAATTTAGGGGCTAATGAAAAACTGTTTTTT. Its translation: CASRRGQANLGANEKLFF.

This clone was counted between two and nine times. V is TRBV11-1 and J is TRBJ2-2; 7 bases map to TRBD1. Germline V gene lookup returns CDR1 SGHAT and CDR2 FQDESV (reference sequence). V gave up 5 bases and J gave up 1 base; unmatched junction bases: 7. The CDR3 contains 16 residues. The CDR3 spells CASSPRAGGNTGELFF. DNA of the CDR3: TGTGCCAGCAGCCCCCGGGCAGGGGGGAACACCGGGGAGCTGTTTTTT.

The rearrangement links TRBV5-4 to TRBJ2-3; TRBD2 aligns across 9 bases. From germline, CDR1 is SGHNT and CDR2 YYREEE (reference sequence). The CDR3 totals 17 residues. J lost 4 bases, V lost 0 bases, and 9 bases had no gene match. The CDR3 reads CASSLAMAGGAADTQYF. For the CDR3, the DNA is TGTGCCAGCAGCTTGGCCATGGCGGGGGGGGCAGCAGATACGCAGTATTTT.

This clone was observed a single time. This chain links TRBV11-3 with TRBJ2-2; 8 bases line up with TRBD2. CDR3 size: 15 residues. The V segment lost 6 bases and the J segment 6 bases; nucleotides outside the gene matches: 9. Germline-derived CDR1 and CDR2 are SGHNT and YENEEA. The DNA for the CDR3 is TGTGCCAGCAGTCCCCCGGGGGGGCCCTCCGGGGAGCTGTTTTTT. It encodes CASSPPGGPSGELFF.